The 26 T cell receptor beta chains below all came from one sample that was sequenced in a study of human T cells and chemical hapten exposure. TCRdb called the RACE reads again in MiXCR, with one record for every CDR3 protein. The sample lists fewer than 140,000 distinct CDR3 sequences; about 12% were seen once. Time point: pre-sensitization, week 0. The treatment: therapeutic diphenylcyclopropenone sensitization with weekly scalp DPC. The sample in question was whole blood, obtained in connection with sensitization to the hapten diphenylcyclopropenone (DPC). The source is a woman aged 45-59 years with alopecia areata. Some clones in this sample may be carry-over from other donors' samples.

The V gene is TRBV28, the J gene TRBJ1-5; a possible D gene is TRBD1 (6 bases). V was cut by 11 bases and J by 4 bases, with 12 bases left in between. The CDR3 spans 12 residues. Germline assignment: CDR1 MDHEN and CDR2 SYDVKM. CDR3 bases: TGTGCCCTACAGGGTACAAATCAGCCCCAGCATTTT. This translates into CALQGTNQPQHF.

In its sample, this clonotype was seen many times. This chain links TRBV4-1 with TRBJ1-1; D perhaps matches TRBD1 (5 bases). The CDR3 extends over 14 amino acids. Germline values: CDR1 MGHRA, CDR2 YSYEKL. V lost 0 bases and J 9 bases, leaving 14 bases between the germline ends. CDR3 in amino acids: CASSQEGLQGQAFF. CDR3 sequence (DNA): TGCGCCAGCAGCCAAGAAGGTCTGCAGGGACAAGCTTTCTTT.

This chain links TRBV28 with TRBJ2-7, with 7 bases aligning to TRBD1. V lost 4 bases, J lost 2 bases, and 2 bases stayed unmatched. The CDR3 sequence is 13 residues long. Germline CDR1 reads MDHEN; CDR2 reads SYDVKM. This CDR3 is CASSSDRTYEQYF. The CDR3 DNA reads as TGTGCCAGCAGTTCGGACAGGACCTACGAGCAGTACTTC.

The chain carries TRBV7-2 and TRBJ1-2, with 7 bases aligning to TRBD1. V gave up 7 bases and J gave up 0 bases; unmatched junction bases: 11. The CDR3 spans 16 residues. Germline V lookup: CDR1 SGHTA, CDR2 FQGNSA. In nucleotides, the CDR3 is TGTGCCAGCACCAGAGGAGGGGGCGGTTCTAACTATGGCTACACCTTC. This translates into CASTRGGGGSNYGYTF.

The chain joins TRBV5-1 to TRBJ2-3; 9 bases are a match to TRBD2. Germline trimming cut 4 bases from V and 0 bases from J; bases unmatched to any gene: 6. The CDR3 contains 16 residues. Germline V gives CDR1 SGHRS, CDR2 YFSETQ. The CDR3 loop reads CASSQKTSGSTDTQYF. As DNA, the CDR3 is TGCGCCAGCAGCCAAAAGACTAGCGGTAGCACAGATACGCAGTATTTT.

V usage is TRBV4-2 and J usage is TRBJ1-1; no firm D call. CDR1 and CDR2 (germline): LGHNA, YNFKEQ. V was cut by 0 bases and J by 6 bases, with 8 bases left in between. The CDR3 is 13 residues long. The CDR3 loop is CASSQDGLAEAFF. The CDR3 DNA follows: TGTGCCAGCAGCCAAGATGGTTTGGCTGAAGCTTTCTTT.

In its sample, this clonotype ranks as medium-sized (0.01 to 0.1%). The chain carries TRBV7-9 and TRBJ2-7; D not resolved. The CDR3 length is 12 residues. Germline loops: CDR1 SEHNR, CDR2 FQNEAQ (reference sequence). V was cut by 5 bases and J by 3 bases, with 8 bases left in between. CDR3 in amino acids: CASSGVVYEQYF. In nucleotides, the CDR3 is TGTGCCAGCAGCGGAGTCGTCTACGAGCAGTACTTC.

This clonotype was observed a few times. This chain uses TRBV7-6 with TRBJ1-1; D is ambiguous. The germline V gene has CDR1 SGHVS and CDR2 FNYEAQ. This CDR3 is built from 13 residues. The V end lost 5 bases, the J end lost 1 base, and 8 bases lay between the germline ends. The CDR3 coding sequence is TGTGCCAGCAGCAGACAACCGAACACTGAAGCTTTCTTT. This codes for CASSRQPNTEAFF.

This clonotype has ten or more counts. The V gene is TRBV2, the J gene TRBJ1-5; D gene ambiguous. V lost 2 bases and J 1 base, leaving 12 bases between the germline ends. The CDR3 runs 16 residues. Germline loops: CDR1 SNHLY, CDR2 FYNNEI. DNA of the CDR3: TGTGCCAGCAGTGAACTAGGGCGAGGAAGCAATCAGCCCCAGCATTTT. Protein sequence: CASSELGRGSNQPQHF.

This clonotype was observed many times. DNA of the CDR3: TGCGCCAGCAGCGAAGGGACAGTCTACGAGCAGTACTTC. Protein product: CASSEGTVYEQYF. V is TRBV5-1 and J is TRBJ2-7; 7 bases match TRBD1. Germline loops: CDR1 SGHRS, CDR2 YFSETQ. The CDR3 runs 13 residues. V was clipped by 4 bases and J by 3 bases; unmatched bases: 4.

The chain couples TRBV3-1 to TRBJ2-2; D call uncertain. The CDR3 totals 15 residues. Trimming left V 4 bases short and J 5 bases short, with 14 bases between. Germline lookup yields CDR1 LGHDT and CDR2 YNNKEL (reference sequence). For the CDR3, the DNA is TGTGCCAGCAGCCCAACAAACACCGGGACCGGGGAGCTGTTTTTT. Translating gives CASSPTNTGTGELFF.

This clonotype was seen only a few times. The DNA of the CDR3 is TGTGCCAGCAGTCGGGGACAGGGAAGTAAATCACCCCTCCACTTT. This sequence encodes CASSRGQGSKSPLHF. This chain connects TRBV6-5 to TRBJ1-6; TRBD1 aligns across 9 bases. CDR1 MNHEY and CDR2 SVGAGI come from the germline V gene. The ends lost 5 bases at V and 10 bases at J; junction bases unmatched: 9. The CDR3 covers 15 residues.

This clonotype was recorded a few times. V gene TRBV4-1 combines with J gene TRBJ2-5; TRBD2 is a possible D gene (6 bases). This CDR3 is built from 15 residues. Germline CDR1 reads MGHRA; CDR2 reads YSYEKL. V lost 0 bases and J 3 bases, leaving 11 bases between the germline ends. CDR3 amino acids: CASSQEEAGKETQYF. DNA for the CDR3: TGCGCCAGCAGCCAAGAAGAAGCGGGTAAAGAGACCCAGTACTTC.

This clonotype was counted only a few times. This chain's CDR3 is CASSLAGGTGAYEQYF. The CDR3 DNA is TGTGCCAGCAGCTTAGCTGGGGGGACAGGGGCCTACGAGCAGTACTTC. This chain links TRBV11-2 with TRBJ2-7; 10 positions match TRBD1. Germline V gives CDR1 SGHAT, CDR2 FQNNGV. The CDR3 is 16 residues long. The trim removed 1 base at V and 2 bases at J, leaving 5 bases unmatched.

The CDR3 region is CSIHPGGNTEAFF. The CDR3 coding sequence is TGCAGCATCCACCCAGGGGGTAACACTGAAGCTTTCTTT. The V gene is TRBV29-1, the J gene TRBJ1-1; 7 bases line up with TRBD1. CDR3 size: 13 residues. The germline gives CDR1 SQVTM, CDR2 ANQGSEA. The V and J ends lost 8 bases and 2 bases, in that order; junction bases with no gene match: 8.

This clonotype was counted only a few times. The chain links TRBV6-5 to TRBJ2-2; 7 bases are shared with TRBD2. The germline V gene has CDR1 MNHEY and CDR2 SVGAGI. Unmatched junction bases numbered 5, after V lost 10 bases and J lost 0 bases. The CDR3 spans 14 residues. The CDR3 spells CATGRGSNTGELFF. CDR3 DNA: TGTGCCACAGGGAGGGGTTCGAACACCGGGGAGCTGTTTTTT.

The sample holds a few counts of this clonotype. Here the CDR3 reads CASSLTGLGNEQFF. CDR3 DNA: TGCGCCAGCAGCTTAACAGGCCTTGGTAATGAGCAGTTCTTC. This rearrangement joins TRBV5-1 to TRBJ2-1, with D tentatively TRBD1 (5 bases). The CDR3 contains 14 residues. V was clipped by 2 bases and J by 7 bases, with 13 bases between them. CDR1 and CDR2 (germline): SGHRS, YFSETQ. Full variable domain (remainder filled in from reference TRBV5-1 and TRBJ2-1): KAGVTQTPRYLIKTRGQQVTLSCSPISGHRSVSWYQQTPGQGLQFLFEYFSETQRNKGNFPGRFSGRQFSNSRSEMNVSTLELGDSALYLCASSLTGLGNEQFFGPGTRLTVL.

In this sample, this clonotype turned up many times. The chain links TRBV12-3 or TRBV12-4 to TRBJ1-6, with 7 positions matching TRBD1. The V and J ends lost 6 bases and 4 bases, in that order; junction bases with no gene match: 0. CDR3 size: 13 residues. Written as DNA, the CDR3 is TGTGCCAGCAGGGGACAGTATAATTCACCCCTCCACTTT. This gives the protein CASRGQYNSPLHF.

This clonotype has at least ten counts. The chain employs TRBV28 and TRBJ1-5; TRBD1 matches at 7 bases. The CDR3 loop spans 16 amino acids. V shed 6 bases, J shed 3 bases, and the junction held 11 bases outside the gene matches. Germline V gene sequence: CDR1 MDHEN, CDR2 SYDVKM. The CDR3 DNA follows: TGTGCCAGCAGAAAGGGGGCCGGGGGCTCCAATCAGCCCCAGCATTTT. Protein: CASRKGAGGSNQPQHF. Drawing the rest from reference TRBV28 and TRBJ1-5, the complete variable domain is DVKVTQSSRYLVKRTGEKVFLECVQDMDHENMFWYRQDPGLGLRLIYFSYDVKMKEKGDIPEGYSVSREKKERFSLILESASTNQTSMYLCASRKGAGGSNQPQHFGDGTRLSIL.

V and J are TRBV29-1 and TRBJ1-1; D may be TRBD1 (5 bases). Trimming stripped 6 bases from V and 3 bases from J, with 11 bases between. In germline, CDR1 is SQVTM, CDR2 ANQGSEA. The CDR3 consists of 12 residues. The CDR3 bases are TGCAGCGTGGGACTGAAGGACACTGAAGCTTTCTTT. It yields the protein CSVGLKDTEAFF.

The chain employs TRBV25-1 and TRBJ1-5, with D unresolved. The CDR3 consists of 14 residues. V lost 0 bases and J 4 bases, leaving 7 bases between the germline ends. Germline V gives CDR1 MGHDK, CDR2 SYGVNS. For the CDR3, the DNA is TGTGCCAGCAGTGAATACCGCAGAAATCAGCCCCAGCATTTT. It translates to CASSEYRRNQPQHF.

The chain carries TRBV18 and TRBJ1-2; TRBD1 agrees at 7 bases. This CDR3 is built from 15 residues. V lost 5 bases, J lost 6 bases, and 12 bases stayed unmatched. In germline, CDR1 is KGHSH, CDR2 LQKENI. DNA of the CDR3: TGTGCCAGCTCATCTCAGACAGGGTTCAGCGATGGCTACACCTTC. Its translation: CASSSQTGFSDGYTF.

The rearrangement joins TRBV4-1 to TRBJ1-5; D remains unclear. The length of the CDR3 is 14 residues. V was trimmed by 0 bases and J by 4 bases, leaving 7 bases between them. Germline-derived CDR1 and CDR2 are MGHRA and YSYEKL. The CDR3 sequence: CASSQERVNQPQHF. CDR3 bases: TGCGCCAGCAGCCAAGAAAGGGTTAATCAGCCCCAGCATTTT.

The chain is built from TRBV7-2 and TRBJ1-1; unclear D gene. The CDR3 runs 13 residues. Germline V gene sequence: CDR1 SGHTA, CDR2 FQGNSA. V lost 3 bases, J lost 1 base, and 6 bases lay in between. The chain's CDR3 is CASSFLENTEAFF. In DNA form, the CDR3 reads TGTGCCAGCAGCTTTTTGGAGAACACTGAAGCTTTCTTT. The full variable domain, in which reference TRBV7-2 and TRBJ1-1 provide the parts outside the CDR3, is GAGVSQSPSNKVTEKGKDVELRCDPISGHTALYWYRQSLGQGLEFLIYFQGNSAPDKSGLPSDRFSAERTGGSVSTLTIQRTQQEDSAVYLCASSFLENTEAFFGQGTRLTVV.

This CDR3 is CASSPESRGGEKLFF. The DNA of the CDR3 is TGTGCCAGCTCACCAGAGAGCAGGGGCGGGGAAAAACTGTTTTTT. V usage is TRBV18 and J usage is TRBJ1-4; maybe TRBD1 (6 bases). Germline V gene sequence: CDR1 KGHSH, CDR2 LQKENI. The V end was cut by 2 bases, the J end by 8 bases, with 15 bases between. The CDR3 has 15 residues.

The rearrangement uses TRBV5-5 and TRBJ1-2; TRBD1 agrees at 8 bases. The J segment lost 3 bases and the V segment lost 0 bases, leaving 4 bases of the junction unmatched. This CDR3 is built from 15 residues. In germline, CDR1 is SGHKS, CDR2 YYEKEE (reference sequence). For the CDR3, the DNA is TGTGCCAGCAGCTTGGTGCCGGGACAGGACTATGGCTACACCTTC. This codes for CASSLVPGQDYGYTF.